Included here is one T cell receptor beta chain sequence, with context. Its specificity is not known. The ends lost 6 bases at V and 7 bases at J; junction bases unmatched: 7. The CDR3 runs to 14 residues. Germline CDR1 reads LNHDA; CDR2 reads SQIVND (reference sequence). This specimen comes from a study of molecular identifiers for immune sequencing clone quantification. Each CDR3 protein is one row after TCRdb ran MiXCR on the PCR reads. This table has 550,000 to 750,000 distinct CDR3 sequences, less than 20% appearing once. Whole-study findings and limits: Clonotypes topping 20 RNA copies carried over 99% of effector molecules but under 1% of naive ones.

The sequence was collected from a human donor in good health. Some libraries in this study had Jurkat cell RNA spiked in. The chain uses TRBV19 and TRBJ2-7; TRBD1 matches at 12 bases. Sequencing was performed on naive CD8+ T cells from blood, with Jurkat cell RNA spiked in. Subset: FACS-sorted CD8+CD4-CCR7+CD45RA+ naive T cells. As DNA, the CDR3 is TGTGCCAGTAGCCCGGGACAGGGGGCTCTTGAGCAGTACTTC. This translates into CASSPGQGALEQYF.